The 8 T cell receptor beta chains in this list originate from one sample, sequenced in a study of Ad26.COV2.S vaccination and SARS-CoV-2 variants. TCRdb keeps only in-frame clones here, not all; method: immunoSEQ multiplex PCR. The sample lists approximately 500,000 clones, around 88% occurring once. Described treatment: roughly 19 received Ad26.COV2.S at low or high dose, single or two shots; 5 received placebo; per-sample allocation not given. Day 63 after the first injection of vaccine or placebo was the sampling time. The sequencing used peripheral blood, collected in a trial of Ad26.COV2.S vaccine versus placebo. Receptor source: a person between 18 and 65 years old who received the Ad26.COV2.S COVID-19 vaccine or a placebo.

This chain joins TRBV4-3 and TRBJ2-3; 15 bases match TRBD2. The CDR3 consists of 16 residues. CDR1 is LGHNA and CDR2 is YSLEER in the germline V gene. The ends lost 3 bases at V and 6 bases at J; junction bases unmatched: 4. The CDR3 DNA follows: TGCGCCAGCAGCCACGCGGGACTAGCGGGGGGCGATACGCAGTATTTT. This gives the protein CASSHAGLAGGDTQYF.

This chain links TRBV18 with TRBJ2-7; D is unclear. CDR1 and CDR2 (germline): KGHSH, LQKENI. This CDR3 region has 13 residues. V gave up 3 bases and J gave up 5 bases, with 11 bases separating them. The CDR3 region is CASSPLDADEQYF. In DNA form, the CDR3 reads TGTGCCAGCTCACCTCTCGACGCTGACGAGCAGTACTTC.

CDR3 coding DNA: TGTGCCGGGGGGGGGCATCAGCCCCAGCATTTT. Amino acid sequence: CAGGGHQPQHF. The V call is TRBV19, the J call TRBJ1-5; the D gene is possibly TRBD1 (6 bases). CDR1 is LNHDA and CDR2 is SQIVND in the germline V gene (reference sequence). The CDR3 loop spans 11 amino acids. Trimming removed 11 bases at V and 5 bases at J, with 10 bases between.

V is TRBV12-5 and J is TRBJ2-7, with D uncertain. V was cut by 8 bases and J by 2 bases, with 13 bases left in between. The CDR3 consists of 13 residues. CDR1 is LGHNT, CDR2 FRNRAP, per germline. The DNA for the CDR3 is TGTGCTAGTAGCTGGGGTGAAACCTACGAGCAGTACTTC. It specifies CASSWGETYEQYF.

This chain links TRBV6-5 with TRBJ1-1; tentative D call: TRBD1 (6 bases). The V end lost 6 bases, the J end lost 5 bases, and 19 bases lay between the germline ends. The CDR3 runs to 15 residues. The germline CDR1 and CDR2 sequences are MNHEY and SVGAGI. CDR3 DNA sequence: TGTGCCAGCAGCCCCTACGGGGGCGCATGGACTGAAGCTTTCTTT. Translating it yields CASSPYGGAWTEAFF.

The chain employs TRBV19 and TRBJ2-3; the D gene is possibly TRBD1 (6 bases). The CDR3 is made up of 13 amino acids. Trimming took 7 bases from V and 12 from J, leaving 20 bases between them. Germline V gives CDR1 LNHDA, CDR2 SQIVND (reference sequence). CDR3 residues: CASTQKAGTSQYF. The CDR3 coding sequence is TGTGCCAGTACTCAAAAAGCCGGGACATCTCAGTATTTT. The full variable domain, completed using reference TRBV19 and TRBJ2-3, is DGGITQSPKYLFRKEGQNVTLSCEQNLNHDAMYWYRQDPGQGLRLIYYSQIVNDFQKGDIAEGYSVSREKKESFPLTVTSAQKNPTAFYLCASTQKAGTSQYFGPGTRLTVL.

The chain has TRBV5-8 and TRBJ2-7, with D possibly called TRBD1 or TRBD2 (5 bases each). Trimming shortened V by 0 bases and J by 3 bases, and 7 bases separated the two germline ends. The CDR3 runs 13 residues. CDR1 is SGHTS and CDR2 is YDEGEE in the germline V gene. In nucleotides, the CDR3 is TGTGCCAGCAGCTTGGGGGGGAACTACGAGCAGTACTTC. Encoded protein: CASSLGGNYEQYF. Based on the CDR3 plus reference TRBV5-8 and TRBJ2-7, the full variable domain is EAGVTQSPTHLIKTRGQQATLRCSPISGHTSVYWYQQALGLGLQFLLWYDEGEERNRGNFPPRFSGRQFPNYSSELNVNALELEDSALYLCASSLGGNYEQYFGPGTRLTVT.

This clone turned up a few times. V gene TRBV29-1 combines with J gene TRBJ1-2; D gene ambiguous. CDR1 and CDR2 from the germline V gene are SQVTM and ANQGSEA. This CDR3 spans 11 amino acids. The V end lost 6 bases, the J end lost 6 bases, and 11 bases lay between the germline ends. CDR3 in DNA: TGCAGCGTGAGCCACGGGGATGGCTACACCTTC. It is translated as CSVSHGDGYTF.